This TCR beta chain was profiled in a study of T cells expressing NK-cell markers. In the study overall: HCMV seropositivity marked most of the eight sequenced donors; one was seronegative. Study-level points and caveats: It is unclear if expanded NKG2C-expressing clones target HCMV antigens. In a group of several donors, dominant NKG2C+ clonotypes represented about 1.0-7.5% of CD8+ T cells.

No DNA is given; TCRdb re-called the 5' RACE reads and lists each CDR3 protein once. The sample has about 460,000 distinct CDR3 sequences. On this clonotype: Its cognate antigen is unknown.

CDR1 is DFQATT, CDR2 SNEGSKA, per germline (reference sequence). The CDR3 sequence is 15 residues long. The TCR comes from a woman between 45 and 60 years old in good health. The sequenced material came from blood T cells: a sorted CD56 or NKG2C T cell subset, CD4+ or CD8+ T cells, or bulk PBMC T cells (not recorded which). This rearrangement joins TRBV20-1 to TRBJ2-7; TCRdb indicates TRBD2, and absent DNA this call remains unverified. CDR3: CSAYSRLAGDYEQYF.